These T cell receptor beta chains were read from a single sample in a study of blood T cell repertoires in COVID-19. Some clones are missing from TCRdb's copy, which holds only in-frame ones; the method was immunoSEQ multiplex PCR. Of about 140,000 clones in the sample, approximately 88% were seen once. Sequenced material: peripheral blood. These receptors all come from a man aged 65-85 years with acute or convalescent COVID-19. The CDR3 runs from the conserved cysteine through the conserved F or W. The order of the fields is V gene, J gene, clone size, D gene, CDR3 protein, CDR3 DNA. D genes are given only for firm matches. A clone size is listed for some rows: how often the clone was seen (once, few, many), or a class if it is expanded.

TRBV10-1	TRBJ1-1	.	TRBD1	CASKLGQPTGGNTEAFF	TGCGCCAGTAAGTTGGGACAGCCAACCGGTGGGAACACTGAAGCTTTCTTT
TRBV7-3	TRBJ2-1	.	.	CASSPQGYNEQFF	TGTGCCAGCAGTCCCCAGGGTTACAATGAGCAGTTCTTC
TRBV19	TRBJ1-6	.	.	CASSIPGDYRDSPLHF	TGTGCCAGTAGTATTCCGGGGGACTACCGGGATTCACCCCTCCACTTT
TRBV28	TRBJ2-7	.	TRBD2	CASRTIGTSGKEQYF	TGTGCCAGCAGGACAATAGGGACTAGCGGGAAGGAGCAGTACTTC
TRBV27	TRBJ1-1	.	TRBD1	CASSLSEGADTEAFF	TGTGCCAGCAGTTTAAGTGAGGGGGCCGACACTGAAGCTTTCTTT
TRBV5-1	TRBJ2-2	.	TRBD1	CASSQGQGVTGELFF	TGCGCCAGCAGCCAGGGACAGGGGGTCACCGGGGAGCTGTTTTTT
TRBV7-9	TRBJ2-4	.	.	CASSYGGGLTKNIQYF	TGTGCCAGCAGCTACGGAGGAGGGCTCACCAAAAACATTCAGTACTTC
TRBV13	TRBJ2-3	.	.	CASSSRTVSSEGDTQYF	TGTGCCAGCAGCTCCCGGACAGTCTCTAGTGAGGGAGATACGCAGTATTTT
TRBV7-2	TRBJ2-5	.	TRBD2	CASSRSVASGRLGQYF	TGTGCCAGCAGTCGGAGTGTAGCTAGCGGGAGACTTGGCCAGTACTTC
TRBV19	TRBJ2-3	.	.	CASSTLAYSTDTQYF	TGTGCCAGTAGTACCCTAGCGTACAGCACAGATACGCAGTATTTT
TRBV5-1	TRBJ1-6	.	.	CASSLQGGADSPLHF	TGCGCCAGCAGCTTACAGGGTGGGGCGGATTCACCCCTCCACTTT
TRBV18	TRBJ2-4	once	.	CASSPGRVGKNIQYF	TGTGCCAGCTCACCGGGCAGGGTTGGAAAAAACATTCAGTACTTC
TRBV6-1	TRBJ1-2	.	.	CASSERLSDYGYTF	TGTGCCAGCAGTGAAAGATTGTCGGACTATGGCTACACCTTC
TRBV6-5	TRBJ2-2	.	.	CASSYRAGVVTGELFF	TGTGCCAGCAGTTATCGGGCAGGGGTGGTCACCGGGGAGCTGTTTTTT
TRBV18	TRBJ1-3	.	.	CASSPPGGGNTIYF	TGTGCCAGCTCACCACCGGGGGGTGGAAACACCATATATTTT
TRBV6-1	TRBJ2-7	.	TRBD1	CASSEGRDRNRYEQYF	TGTGCCAGCAGTGAAGGTCGGGACAGGAATCGCTACGAGCAGTACTTC
TRBV18	TRBJ2-1	once	.	CASSEGWGLSDEQFF	TGTGCCAGCTCAGAGGGGTGGGGACTTTCTGATGAGCAGTTCTTC
TRBV4-1	TRBJ2-1	.	.	CASSQGKQSSYNEQFF	TGCGCCAGCAGCCAAGGTAAACAGAGCTCCTACAATGAGCAGTTCTTC
TRBV2	TRBJ2-7	.	TRBD1	CASRDRGGRYEQYF	TGTGCCAGCAGGGACAGGGGCGGCAGATACGAGCAGTACTTC
TRBV3-1/TRBV3-2	TRBJ1-4	.	.	CASSQGVTGFRNEKLFF	TGTGCCAGCAGCCAGGGGGTAACAGGGTTTAGAAATGAAAAACTGTTTTTT
TRBV6-5	TRBJ1-1	.	.	CASSLQGDTEAFF	TGTGCCAGCAGTTTACAGGGAGACACTGAAGCTTTCTTT
TRBV9	TRBJ1-2	.	.	CASSETYRAGYTF	TGTGCCAGCAGCGAGACTTACAGGGCCGGCTACACCTTC
TRBV7-2	TRBJ2-3	.	TRBD2	CASSLGSGGATDTQYF	TGTGCCAGCAGCTTAGGGAGCGGGGGGGCAACAGATACGCAGTATTTT
TRBV11-2	TRBJ2-5	.	TRBD2	CASRPGTSGGELRETQYF	TGTGCCAGCAGGCCCGGGACTAGCGGGGGGGAACTTAGAGAGACCCAGTACTTC
TRBV6-6	TRBJ2-7	.	TRBD1	CASSLQGNYPYEQYF	TGTGCCAGCAGTCTACAGGGGAACTACCCCTACGAGCAGTACTTC
TRBV27	TRBJ2-7	.	.	CASIPYSDYPNEQYF	TGTGCCAGCATCCCGTATAGCGACTACCCCAACGAGCAGTACTTC
TRBV6-5	TRBJ1-4	once	TRBD1	CASSYSRTQGGEKLFF	TGTGCCAGCAGTTACTCGAGGACACAGGGGGGAGAAAAACTGTTTTTT
TRBV10-3	TRBJ2-6	.	.	CAIMGDTGANVLTF	TGTGCCATCATGGGGGACACTGGGGCCAACGTCCTGACTTTC
TRBV5-4	TRBJ2-1	.	TRBD2	CASSWAGGPNEQFF	TGTGCCAGCAGCTGGGCGGGGGGCCCCAATGAGCAGTTCTTC
TRBV4-1	TRBJ2-5	.	.	CASSQDTARLRTQYF	TGCGCCAGCAGCCAAGATACGGCCAGGCTTCGAACCCAGTACTTC
TRBV18	TRBJ2-2	.	.	CASSPQGQNTGELFF	TGTGCCAGCTCACCACAGGGGCAGAACACCGGGGAGCTGTTTTTT
TRBV28	TRBJ1-5	once	.	CASRGAFNQPQHF	TGTGCCAGCAGGGGGGCTTTCAATCAGCCCCAGCATTTT